This T cell receptor (beta chain) was recovered during a study of cytomegalovirus exposure and HLA in healthy donors. Study as a whole: Within an early data release were 65 million to 90 million unique TCRs drawn from HLA-typed donors. Notes on the study in general: TRBV6-2, TRBV6-3 and some other V segments were unresolvable in 87-base-pair reads. As a later analysis revealed, most CMV-associated TCR beta chains appeared HLA-restricted. It was reportedly the case that the classifier diagnosed cytomegalovirus status with high specificity and sensitivity.

Note on this clone: What it binds is unknown.

This CDR3 is built from 15 residues. CDR1 MDHEN and CDR2 SYDVKM come from the germline V gene. V lost 1 base, J lost 8 bases, and 9 bases stayed unmatched. It was with 60 Vbeta and 13 Jbeta primers that the PCR ran. Generated by immunoSEQ multiplex PCR, the TCRdb table keeps only in-frame clones and is missing some. This repertoire shows tens of thousands of clones, 72% found once; its top ten account for under 25%. The chain carries TRBV28 and TRBJ1-2; 8 nucleotides match TRBD1. The receptor's source is a woman in her 50s in good health and CMV-seropositive. Material for sequencing was PBMCs. The CDR3 region has the DNA TGTGCCAGCAGTTTATTACCCCCAGGGGGCGGAGGCTACACCTTC. Residues: CASSLLPPGGGGYTF.